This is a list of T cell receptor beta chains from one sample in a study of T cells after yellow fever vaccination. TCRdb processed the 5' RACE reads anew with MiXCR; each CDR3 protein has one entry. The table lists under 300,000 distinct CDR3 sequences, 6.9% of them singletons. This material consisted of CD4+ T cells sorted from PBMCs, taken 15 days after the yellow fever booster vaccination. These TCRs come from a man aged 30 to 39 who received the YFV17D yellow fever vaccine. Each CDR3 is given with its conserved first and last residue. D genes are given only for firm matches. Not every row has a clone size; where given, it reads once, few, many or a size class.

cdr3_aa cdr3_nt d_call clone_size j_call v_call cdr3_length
CASSFADSYTEAFF TGTGCCAGCAGTTTCGCCGACAGCTACACTGAAGCTTTCTTT NA NA TRBJ1-1 TRBV12-3/TRBV12-4 14
CASSFSTGGGETQYF TGCGCCAGCAGCTTTTCGACAGGGGGAGGGGAGACCCAGTACTTC TRBD1 NA TRBJ2-5 TRBV5-1 15
CASSVGGDREQYF TGTGCCAGCAGCGTGGGGGGGGACCGCGAGCAGTACTTC TRBD2 many TRBJ2-7 TRBV7-9 13
CASTRSLSQAFF TGTGCCAGCACCAGATCCCTCTCCCAAGCTTTCTTT NA few TRBJ1-1 TRBV12-3/TRBV12-4 12
CCARDPGQLYYNEQFF TGCTGTGCTAGAGACCCGGGACAGCTATACTACAATGAGCAGTTCTTC TRBD1 few TRBJ2-1 TRBV20-1 16
CASSLQGLRIEQYF TGTGCCAGCAGTTTGCAGGGGTTGAGGATCGAGCAGTACTTC NA many TRBJ2-7 TRBV28 14
CASRGHGEGSETQYF TGTGCCAGCAGGGGACACGGGGAGGGGAGTGAGACCCAGTACTTC NA few TRBJ2-5 TRBV6-1 15
CASSRGTNPIANTGELFF TGTGCCAGCAGCCGGGGGACTAACCCTATCGCGAACACCGGGGAGCTGTTTTTT TRBD2 many TRBJ2-2 TRBV11-1 18
CASSGDPFIYNEQFF TGTGCCAGCAGTGGGGACCCCTTTATCTACAATGAGCAGTTCTTC NA many TRBJ2-1 TRBV28 15
CASTTQGTTGELFF TGTGCCAGCACCACCCAGGGGACCACCGGGGAGCTGTTTTTT NA NA TRBJ2-2 TRBV6-5 14
CSVSGLAGDLGELFF TGCAGTGTCTCGGGACTAGCGGGAGATTTGGGGGAGCTGTTTTTT TRBD2 many TRBJ2-2 TRBV20-1 15
CASSYRRTGVGLSPLHF TGTGCCAGCAGTTACCGACGAACAGGGGTCGGTCTGTCACCCCTCCACTTT TRBD1 NA TRBJ1-6 TRBV6-5 17